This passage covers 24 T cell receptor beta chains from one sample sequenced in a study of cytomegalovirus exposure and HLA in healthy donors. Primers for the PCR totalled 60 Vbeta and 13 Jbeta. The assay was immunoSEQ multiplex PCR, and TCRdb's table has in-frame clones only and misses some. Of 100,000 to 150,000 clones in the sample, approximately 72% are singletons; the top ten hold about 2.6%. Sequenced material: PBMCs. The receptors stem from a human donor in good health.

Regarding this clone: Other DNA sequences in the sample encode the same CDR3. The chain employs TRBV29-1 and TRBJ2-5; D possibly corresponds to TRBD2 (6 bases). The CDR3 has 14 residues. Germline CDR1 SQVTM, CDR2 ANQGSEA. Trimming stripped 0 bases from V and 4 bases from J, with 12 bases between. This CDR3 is CSVEDLGGRETQYF. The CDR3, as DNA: TGCAGCGTTGAAGATCTTGGGGGGAGAGAGACCCAGTACTTC.

As DNA, the CDR3 is TGTGCCAGCAGAGGGGGACTAGCGGGGGTCTACGAGCAGTACTTC. Protein sequence: CASRGGLAGVYEQYF. This rearrangement joins TRBV11-2 to TRBJ2-7; 14 bases fit TRBD2. The length of the CDR3 is 15 residues. Germline V gene sequence: CDR1 SGHAT, CDR2 FQNNGV. V was pared by 6 bases and J by 3 bases, with 4 bases of the junction left unmatched. The full variable domain, in which reference TRBV11-2 and TRBJ2-7 provide the parts outside the CDR3, is EAGVAQSPRYKIIEKRQSVAFWCNPISGHATLYWYQQILGQGPKLLIQFQNNGVVDDSQLPKDRFSAERLKGVDSTLKIQPAKLEDSAVYLCASRGGLAGVYEQYFGPGTRLTVT.

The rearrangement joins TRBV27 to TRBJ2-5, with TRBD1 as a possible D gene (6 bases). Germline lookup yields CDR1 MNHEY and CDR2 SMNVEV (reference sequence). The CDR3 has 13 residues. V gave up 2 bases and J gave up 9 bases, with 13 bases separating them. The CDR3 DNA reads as TGTGCCAGCAGTTTACGGAATGCAGGGGCCCAGTACTTC. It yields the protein CASSLRNAGAQYF.

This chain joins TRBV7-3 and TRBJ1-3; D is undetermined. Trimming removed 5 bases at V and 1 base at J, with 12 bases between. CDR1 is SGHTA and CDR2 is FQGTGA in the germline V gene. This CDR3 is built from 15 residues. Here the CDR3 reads CASSPTVGSGNTIYF. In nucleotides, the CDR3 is TGTGCCAGCAGCCCAACGGTCGGGTCTGGAAACACCATATATTTT.

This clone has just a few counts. The CDR3 DNA reads as TGTGCCACCAGCAGAGCAACAGGGGGGCGATTAAACACCATATATTTT. Protein product: CATSRATGGRLNTIYF. V and J are TRBV15 and TRBJ1-3; the match to TRBD1 covers 8 bases. There are 16 residues in the CDR3. J was trimmed by 6 bases and V by 1 base; bases with no gene match: 8. The germline CDR1 and CDR2 sequences are LNHNV and YYDKDF (reference sequence).

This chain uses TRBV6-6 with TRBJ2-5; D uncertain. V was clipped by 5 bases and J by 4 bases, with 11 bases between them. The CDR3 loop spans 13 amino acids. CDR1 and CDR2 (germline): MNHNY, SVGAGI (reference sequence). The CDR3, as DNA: TGTGCCAGCAGTCGAGAGTACCGAGAGACCCAGTACTTC. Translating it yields CASSREYRETQYF.

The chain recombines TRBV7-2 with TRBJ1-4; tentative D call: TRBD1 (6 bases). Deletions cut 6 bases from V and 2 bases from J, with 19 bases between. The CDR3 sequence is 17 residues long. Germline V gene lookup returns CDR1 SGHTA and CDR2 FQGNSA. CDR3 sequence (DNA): TGTGCCAGCAGGGGGGACATTTCGGATGCCACTAATGAAAAACTGTTTTTT. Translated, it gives CASRGDISDATNEKLFF.

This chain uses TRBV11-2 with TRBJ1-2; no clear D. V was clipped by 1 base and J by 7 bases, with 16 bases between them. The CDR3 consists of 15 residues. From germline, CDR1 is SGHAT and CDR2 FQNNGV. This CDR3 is CASSLGGNQNGGYTF. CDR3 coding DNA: TGTGCCAGCAGCTTAGGCGGCAACCAGAACGGTGGCTACACCTTC.

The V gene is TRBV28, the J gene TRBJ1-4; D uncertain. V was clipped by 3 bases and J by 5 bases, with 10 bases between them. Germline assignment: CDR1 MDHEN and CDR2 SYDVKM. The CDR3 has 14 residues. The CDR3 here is CASSLSQENEKLFF. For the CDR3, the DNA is TGTGCCAGCAGTTTGTCCCAGGAAAATGAAAAACTGTTTTTT.

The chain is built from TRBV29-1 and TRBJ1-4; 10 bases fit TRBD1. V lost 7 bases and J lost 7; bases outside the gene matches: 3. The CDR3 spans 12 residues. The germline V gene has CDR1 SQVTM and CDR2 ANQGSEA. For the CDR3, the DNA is TGCAGCGCTGGACAGGGGGGTGAAAAACTGTTTTTT. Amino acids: CSAGQGGEKLFF.

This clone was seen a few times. The CDR3 here is CASSADRAGGAFNEQFF. CDR3 nucleotides: TGTGCCAGCAGCGCGGATCGAGCGGGTGGGGCCTTCAATGAGCAGTTCTTC. The J gene is TRBJ2-1, the V gene TRBV2, with a possible D match to TRBD2 (6 bases). The CDR3 is made up of 17 amino acids. The germline V gene has CDR1 SNHLY and CDR2 FYNNEI. V gave up 6 bases and J gave up 6 bases, with 24 bases separating them.

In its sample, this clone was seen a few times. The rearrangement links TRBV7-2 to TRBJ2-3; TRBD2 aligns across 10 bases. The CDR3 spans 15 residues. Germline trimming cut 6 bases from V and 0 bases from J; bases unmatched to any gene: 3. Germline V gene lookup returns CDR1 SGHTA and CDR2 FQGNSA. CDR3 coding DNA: TGTGCCAGCAGTCTTAGCGGGAGGAGCACAGATACGCAGTATTTT. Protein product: CASSLSGRSTDTQYF.

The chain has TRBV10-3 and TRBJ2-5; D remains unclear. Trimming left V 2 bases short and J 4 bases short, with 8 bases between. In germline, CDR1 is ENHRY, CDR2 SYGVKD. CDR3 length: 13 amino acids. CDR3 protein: CAISEMERETQYF. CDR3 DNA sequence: TGTGCCATCAGTGAGATGGAGCGAGAGACCCAGTACTTC.

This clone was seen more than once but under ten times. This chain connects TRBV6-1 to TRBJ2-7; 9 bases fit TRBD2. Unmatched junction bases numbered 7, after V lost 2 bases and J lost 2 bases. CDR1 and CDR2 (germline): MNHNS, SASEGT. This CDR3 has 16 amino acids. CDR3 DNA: TGTGCCAGCAGTGAACCTATAGCGGGAGAGCCCTACGAGCAGTACTTC. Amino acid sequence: CASSEPIAGEPYEQYF.

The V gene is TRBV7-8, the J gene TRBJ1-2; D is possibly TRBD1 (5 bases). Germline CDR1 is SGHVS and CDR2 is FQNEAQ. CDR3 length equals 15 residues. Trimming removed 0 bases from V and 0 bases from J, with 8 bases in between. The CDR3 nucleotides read TGTGCCAGCAGCTTAGCTACAGGAGCTAACTATGGCTACACCTTC. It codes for CASSLATGANYGYTF.

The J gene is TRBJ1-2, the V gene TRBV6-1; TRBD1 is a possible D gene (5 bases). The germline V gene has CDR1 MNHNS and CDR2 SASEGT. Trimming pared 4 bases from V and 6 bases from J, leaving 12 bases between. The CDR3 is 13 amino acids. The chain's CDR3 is CASSAKAGDGYTF. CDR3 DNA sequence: TGTGCCAGCAGTGCGAAAGCGGGGGATGGCTACACCTTC.

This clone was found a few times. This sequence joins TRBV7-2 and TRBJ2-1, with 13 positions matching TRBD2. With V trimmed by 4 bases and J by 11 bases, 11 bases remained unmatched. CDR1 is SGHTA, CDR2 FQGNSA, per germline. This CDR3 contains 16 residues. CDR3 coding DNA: TGTGCCAGCAGCTCAAATAAGGGACTAGCGGGGACCAAGCAGTTCTTC. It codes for CASSSNKGLAGTKQFF.

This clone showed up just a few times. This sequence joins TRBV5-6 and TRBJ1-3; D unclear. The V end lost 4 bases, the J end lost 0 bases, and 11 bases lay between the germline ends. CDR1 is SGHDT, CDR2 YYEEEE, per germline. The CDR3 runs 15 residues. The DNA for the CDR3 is TGTGCCAGCAGCCTGGGAGGCCGCTCTGGAAACACCATATATTTT. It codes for CASSLGGRSGNTIYF.

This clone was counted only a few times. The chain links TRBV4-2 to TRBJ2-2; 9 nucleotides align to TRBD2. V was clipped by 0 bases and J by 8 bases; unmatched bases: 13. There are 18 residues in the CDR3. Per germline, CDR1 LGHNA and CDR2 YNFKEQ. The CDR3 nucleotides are TGTGCCAGCAGCCAAGATCACGGGAGTAGCGGGGGCCCGGGGGAGCTGTTTTTT. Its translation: CASSQDHGSSGGPGELFF.

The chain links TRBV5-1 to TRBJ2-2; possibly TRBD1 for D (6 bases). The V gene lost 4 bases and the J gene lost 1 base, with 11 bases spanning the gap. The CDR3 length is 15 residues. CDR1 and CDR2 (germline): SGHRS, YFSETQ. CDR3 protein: CASSGQGRNTGELFF. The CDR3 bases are TGCGCCAGCAGCGGGCAGGGGCGGAACACCGGGGAGCTGTTTTTT.

DNA for the CDR3: TGTGCCAGCAGCCTATCTCCGGGAAATACGCAGTATTTT. Protein: CASSLSPGNTQYF. The genes are TRBV7-2 and TRBJ2-3, with a weak D call TRBD2 (5 bases). V was clipped by 5 bases and J by 7 bases, with 13 bases between them. The CDR3 totals 13 residues. The V gene's germline CDR1 is SGHTA and CDR2 FQGNSA. Looking up the rest from reference TRBV7-2 and TRBJ2-3 gives the full variable domain: GAGVSQSPSNKVTEKGKDVELRCDPISGHTALYWYRQSLGQGLEFLIYFQGNSAPDKSGLPSDRFSAERTGGSVSTLTIQRTQQEDSAVYLCASSLSPGNTQYFGPGTRLTVL.

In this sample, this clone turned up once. CDR3 bases: TGTGCCAGCAGCCCCTCGACGGGCGGGGACTATGGCTACACCTTC. Amino acids: CASSPSTGGDYGYTF. The genes are TRBV6-1 and TRBJ1-2; D not certain. The ends were cut back, 6 bases at V and 3 bases at J, with 17 bases in the middle. The CDR3 is 15 residues long. CDR1 is MNHNS and CDR2 is SASEGT in the germline V gene.

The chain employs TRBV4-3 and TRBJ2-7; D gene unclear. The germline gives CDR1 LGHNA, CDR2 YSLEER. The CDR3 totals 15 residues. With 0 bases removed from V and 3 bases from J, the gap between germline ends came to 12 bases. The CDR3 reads CASSQETSTRYEQYF. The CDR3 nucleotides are TGCGCCAGCAGCCAAGAAACCAGTACCCGCTACGAGCAGTACTTC.

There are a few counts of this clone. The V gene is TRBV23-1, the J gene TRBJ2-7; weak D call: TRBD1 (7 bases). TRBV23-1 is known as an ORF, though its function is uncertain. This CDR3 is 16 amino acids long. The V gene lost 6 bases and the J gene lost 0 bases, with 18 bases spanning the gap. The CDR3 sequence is CASSRLGQVRSYEQYF. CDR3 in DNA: TGCGCCAGCAGCCGACTAGGACAGGTTCGCTCCTACGAGCAGTACTTC.